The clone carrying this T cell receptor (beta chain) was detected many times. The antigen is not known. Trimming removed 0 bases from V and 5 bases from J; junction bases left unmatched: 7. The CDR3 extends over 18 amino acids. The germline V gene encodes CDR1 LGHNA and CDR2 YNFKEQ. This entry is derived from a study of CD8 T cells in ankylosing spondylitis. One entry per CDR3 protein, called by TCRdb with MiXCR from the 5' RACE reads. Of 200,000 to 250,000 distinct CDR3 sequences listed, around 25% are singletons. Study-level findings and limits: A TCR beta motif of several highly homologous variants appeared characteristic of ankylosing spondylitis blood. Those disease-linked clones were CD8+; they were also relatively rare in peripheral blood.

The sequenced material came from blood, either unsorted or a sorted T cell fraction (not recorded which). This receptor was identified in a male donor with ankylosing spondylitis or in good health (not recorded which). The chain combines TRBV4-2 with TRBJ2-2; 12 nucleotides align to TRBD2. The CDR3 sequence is CASSQDRGTSGGTGELFF. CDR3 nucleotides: TGTGCCAGCAGCCAAGATCGGGGCACTAGCGGGGGGACCGGGGAGCTGTTTTTT.